This T cell receptor beta chain comes out of a study of monozygotic twins with inflammatory bowel disease. Findings and limits, study-wide: The inverse Simpson measure of TCRbeta diversity was lower in IBD patients than in healthy co-twins. The authors could not tell different T cell subtypes apart.

cDNA was produced in eight separate reactions per sample. TCRdb derives one entry per CDR3 protein from the 5' RACE reads, leaving out DNA. The sample table sets out approximately 390,000 distinct CDR3 sequences. There are 15 residues in the CDR3. Germline assignment: CDR1 ENHRY and CDR2 SYGVKD. With regard to this clonotype: The antigen is unknown.

This chain uses TRBV10-3 with TRBJ2-7; checking the TCRdb D call of TRBD1 is not possible without DNA. The source is a human donor with ulcerative colitis or Crohn's disease, or a healthy co-twin of an affected twin (not recorded which). Material for sequencing was blood. The CDR3: CAISDEKQGSREQYF.